What follows are 20 T cell receptor beta chains derived from one specimen sequenced in a study of OX40 agonist ivuxolimab in advanced cancers. Clones were read by immunoSEQ multiplex PCR, and TCRdb kept only the in-frame ones, dropping some. The sample holds around 35,000 clones, 85% seen once. The sequencing used CD4+ or CD8+ T cells sorted from blood, collected in a trial of the OX40 agonist ivuxolimab. Receptors originate from an adult with an advanced solid tumor such as melanoma, head and neck, liver or kidney cancer.

The chain recombines TRBV7-8 with TRBJ1-4; 10 bases fit TRBD1. With V trimmed by 1 base and J by 8 bases, 4 bases remained unmatched. The CDR3 length is 15 residues. CDR1 and CDR2 from the germline V gene are SGHVS and FQNEAQ. The CDR3 region has the DNA TGTGCCAGCAGCTTAGAGGACAGGGGGAGGGAAAAACTGTTTTTT. Protein: CASSLEDRGREKLFF.

The V gene is TRBV28, the J gene TRBJ1-5; D remains unclear. This CDR3 has 13 amino acids. V lost 6 bases and J lost 6, with 12 bases in between. CDR1 and CDR2 from the germline V gene are MDHEN and SYDVKM. Here the CDR3 DNA reads TGTGCCAGCAGCAGCCCCGGGCCTCAGCCCCAGCATTTT. Translating it yields CASSSPGPQPQHF.

This sequence joins TRBV30 and TRBJ1-2; 9 bases match TRBD1. J lost 8 bases, V lost 2 bases, and 6 bases had no gene match. Germline assignment: CDR1 GTSNPN and CDR2 SVGIG (reference sequence). The CDR3 is 13 amino acids. The chain's CDR3 is CAWSLQGAAGYTF. DNA for the CDR3: TGTGCCTGGAGTTTACAGGGGGCAGCAGGCTACACCTTC.

The rearrangement uses TRBV30 and TRBJ2-2; D gene unclear. Germline-derived CDR1 and CDR2 are GTSNPN and SVGIG (reference sequence). V was clipped by 5 bases and J by 7 bases, with 14 bases between them. The CDR3 contains 13 residues. In nucleotides, the CDR3 is TGTGCCTGGCTCCCGAATAAAATCGGGGAGCTGTTTTTT. The encoded protein is CAWLPNKIGELFF.

This rearrangement joins TRBV6-5 to TRBJ2-5; TRBD1 is a possible D gene (5 bases). Germline V gene sequence: CDR1 MNHEY, CDR2 SVGAGI. CDR3 length: 15 residues. The V end lost 4 bases, the J end lost 1 base, and 13 bases lay between the germline ends. CDR3 sequence: CASSSRGRVQETQYF. CDR3 bases: TGTGCCAGCAGTTCTCGCGGCAGGGTCCAAGAGACCCAGTACTTC.

The chain has TRBV19 and TRBJ2-2, with D uncertain. The CDR3 totals 16 residues. Trimming took 1 base from V and 3 from J, leaving 12 bases between them. CDR1 is LNHDA, CDR2 SQIVND, per germline (reference sequence). Here the CDR3 DNA reads TGTGCCAGTAGTATAGTTCGGACGGAGCACACCGGGGAGCTGTTTTTT. Protein sequence: CASSIVRTEHTGELFF.

The CDR3 nucleotides read TGTGCCAGCAGCTTGCGTCAAGAAGGAGGCTACACCTTC. It encodes CASSLRQEGGYTF. The gene calls are TRBV7-6 and TRBJ1-2; D is unclear. CDR3 length: 13 residues. With 3 bases removed from V and 8 bases from J, the gap between germline ends came to 13 bases. Germline CDR1 and CDR2: SGHVS and FNYEAQ.

This clone was detected a few times. This chain links TRBV9 with TRBJ2-5; D is possibly TRBD1 or TRBD2 (6 bases each). This CDR3 comprises 14 residues. V was shortened by 0 bases and J by 3 bases, with 9 bases between the two germline ends. CDR1 is SGDLS, CDR2 YYNGEE, per germline. DNA for the CDR3: TGTGCCAGCAGCGTAGCGAGGGGGGAAGAGACCCAGTACTTC. Translation: CASSVARGEETQYF. Full variable domain (remainder filled in from reference TRBV9 and TRBJ2-5): DSGVTQTPKHLITATGQRVTLRCSPRSGDLSVYWYQQSLDQGLQFLIQYYNGEERAKGNILERFSAQQFPDLHSELNLSSLELGDSALYFCASSVARGEETQYFGPGTRLLVL.

The chain uses TRBV11-2 and TRBJ1-5; D gene ambiguous. There are 14 residues in the CDR3. From germline, CDR1 is SGHAT and CDR2 FQNNGV. V dropped 5 bases and J dropped 0 bases, with 8 bases sitting between them. The CDR3 region is CASSPSYSNQPQHF. In nucleotides, the CDR3 is TGTGCCAGCAGCCCCTCCTATAGCAATCAGCCCCAGCATTTT.

The genes are TRBV19 and TRBJ2-2, with 8 bases matching TRBD2. Losses at the gene ends were 6 bases for V and 6 bases for J; bases not matched to a gene: 6. Germline V gene sequence: CDR1 LNHDA, CDR2 SQIVND (reference sequence). The CDR3 is 14 amino acids. CDR3 amino acids: CASRRAGAPGELFF. The CDR3 DNA sequence: TGTGCCAGTAGGAGAGCGGGAGCCCCCGGGGAGCTGTTTTTT.

The chain is built from TRBV7-2 and TRBJ1-4; D not resolved. The CDR3 sequence is 12 residues long. CDR1 and CDR2 (germline): SGHTA, FQGNSA. Between the trimmed V and J ends, which lost 3 bases and 6 bases, there was a span of 5 bases. The chain's CDR3 is CASSLNHEKLFF. CDR3 in DNA: TGTGCCAGCAGCTTGAACCATGAAAAACTGTTTTTT.

V is TRBV30 and J is TRBJ1-2; D may be TRBD1 (5 bases). CDR1 is GTSNPN and CDR2 is SVGIG in the germline V gene (reference sequence). The CDR3 is 13 residues long. With 2 bases removed from V and 8 bases from J, the gap between germline ends came to 15 bases. CDR3: CAWSPHRGNGYTF. The CDR3 DNA reads as TGTGCCTGGAGTCCCCATCGGGGGAACGGCTACACCTTC.

This clone was detected once. The chain uses TRBV11-2 and TRBJ2-5, with D tentatively TRBD2 (5 bases). Between the trimmed V and J ends, which lost 11 bases and 5 bases, there was a span of 18 bases. The CDR3 runs 13 residues. CDR1 is SGHAT and CDR2 is FQNNGV in the germline V gene. The CDR3 here is CASRPGSGETQYF. The CDR3 nucleotides read TGTGCCTCCCGCCCCGGGTCGGGGGAGACCCAGTACTTC.

This chain connects TRBV5-4 to TRBJ2-7; 7 bases are a match to TRBD2. V was pared by 3 bases and J by 5 bases, with 8 bases of the junction left unmatched. The CDR3 runs to 14 residues. Germline CDR1 is SGHNT and CDR2 is YYREEE (reference sequence). The CDR3 loop is CASSSWTSSHEQYF. The CDR3 DNA sequence: TGTGCCAGCAGCTCCTGGACTAGTTCCCACGAGCAGTACTTC.

The V gene is TRBV6-5, the J gene TRBJ2-7, with D perhaps being TRBD1 or TRBD2 (5 bases each). Germline CDR1 MNHEY, CDR2 SVGAGI. V shed 1 base and J shed 2 bases, with 15 bases lying between them. The CDR3 sequence is 16 residues long. The CDR3 coding sequence is TGTGCCAGCAGTTACTACACCGGGACGTCTACCTACGAGCAGTACTTC. Translation gives CASSYYTGTSTYEQYF.

To note about this clone: Germline and junction disagree at one end, which may indicate a read error. The chain is built from TRBV6-1 and TRBJ1-3, with D hard to call. The CDR3 contains 13 residues. Per germline, CDR1 MNHNS and CDR2 SASEGT. The CDR3 loop reads CASSEEHGDTIYF. The CDR3 region has the DNA TGTGCCAGCAGTGAGGAACATGGAGACACCATATATTTT.

The CDR3 DNA is TGTGCCAGCAGCTCATGGGACGAGCAGTACTTC. Protein product: CASSSWDEQYF. The J gene is TRBJ2-7, the V gene TRBV11-1; D is unresolved. This CDR3 is built from 11 residues. Germline assignment: CDR1 SGHAT and CDR2 FQDESV (reference sequence). V was clipped by 4 bases and J by 5 bases, with 6 bases between them. The full variable domain, in which reference TRBV11-1 and TRBJ2-7 provide the parts outside the CDR3, is EAEVAQSPRYKITEKSQAVAFWCDPISGHATLYWYRQILGQGPELLVQFQDESVVDDSQLPKDRFSAERLKGVDSTLKIQPAELGDSAMYLCASSSWDEQYFGPGTRLTVT.

The rearrangement uses TRBV5-1 and TRBJ1-1, with TRBD1 identical over 9 bases. The CDR3 has 14 amino acids. V was clipped by 3 bases and J by 9 bases; unmatched bases: 9. Germline V gene sequence: CDR1 SGHRS, CDR2 YFSETQ. This CDR3 reads CASSSDPGQGQAFF. CDR3 nucleotide sequence: TGCGCCAGCAGCTCAGACCCGGGACAGGGTCAAGCTTTCTTT.

The V and J genes are TRBV11-1 and TRBJ2-7, with TRBD1 identical over 7 bases. The germline V gene encodes CDR1 SGHAT and CDR2 FQDESV (reference sequence). This CDR3 is 14 amino acids long. The J segment lost 7 bases and the V segment lost 5 bases, leaving 11 bases of the junction unmatched. The DNA for the CDR3 is TGTGCCAGCAGCCCCCGGGACAGACCTTGGGAGCAGTACTTC. Protein product: CASSPRDRPWEQYF. Full variable domain (remainder filled in from reference TRBV11-1 and TRBJ2-7): EAEVAQSPRYKITEKSQAVAFWCDPISGHATLYWYRQILGQGPELLVQFQDESVVDDSQLPKDRFSAERLKGVDSTLKIQPAELGDSAMYLCASSPRDRPWEQYFGPGTRLTVT.

J is TRBJ2-5 and V is TRBV11-1; D gene uncertain. Germline V lookup: CDR1 SGHAT, CDR2 FQDESV (reference sequence). This CDR3 is built from 14 residues. With 5 bases removed from V and 2 bases from J, the gap between germline ends came to 12 bases. CDR3 bases: TGTGCCAGCAGCGGCAGGATGAGGCAAGAGACCCAGTACTTC. Translation: CASSGRMRQETQYF.